The rows below give T cell receptor beta chains drawn from one sample of a study of technical replicates of blood from a handful of donors. TCRdb's copy holds only in-frame clones and misses some; the assay was immunoSEQ multiplex PCR. The sample includes fewer than 100,000 clones, about 95% of them seen just once. The sequenced material came from T cells isolated from PBMCs. These receptor sequences come from a human donor in good health. Both conserved end residues are part of each CDR3.

J: TRBJ1-2
length: 12
V: TRBV28
CDR3: CASSRQGTGYTF

J: TRBJ2-1
length: 13
V: TRBV9
CDR3: CASSGHFDNEQFF

J: TRBJ1-2
length: 14
V: TRBV6-5
CDR3: CASSYRTGFIGYTF

J: TRBJ2-1
length: 14
V: TRBV9
CDR3: CASSPRSTYNEQFF

J: TRBJ2-5
length: 15
V: TRBV9
CDR3: CASSLPTGFGETQYF

J: TRBJ2-3
length: 15
V: TRBV4-3
CDR3: CASSRGTSGYDTQYF

J: TRBJ2-1
length: 13
V: TRBV4-1
CDR3: CASQGQGDNEQFF

J: TRBJ1-1
length: 15
V: TRBV7-2
CDR3: CASSFLVGVGTEAFF

J: TRBJ1-3
length: 13
V: TRBV29-1
CDR3: CSVGAGVGNTIYF

J: TRBJ2-6
length: 17
V: TRBV5-1
CDR3: CASSPGTGGAGANVLTF

J: TRBJ1-2
length: 16
V: TRBV9
CDR3: CASSVGLGTGGEGYTF

J: TRBJ2-3
length: 19
V: TRBV7-9
CDR3: CASSLFFMVAVTSTDTQYF